The clone carrying this T cell receptor beta chain was picked up many times. Its specificity is unknown. The data belong to a study of CD8 T cells in ankylosing spondylitis. Overall study results and limits: Reports say disease-linked clones showed up significantly more in matched ankylosing spondylitis synovial fluid. Seemingly distinctive of ankylosing spondylitis blood was a TCR beta motif formed by eight highly homologous variants. Disease-linked clones displayed a CD8+ phenotype and appeared relatively rarely in peripheral blood.

This CDR3 spans 14 amino acids. Deletions cut 6 bases from V and 3 bases from J, with 15 bases between. Germline V gene sequence: CDR1 MNHNS, CDR2 SASEGT. Molecular-barcoded quantitative 5'-RACE produced these TCR beta libraries. MiXCR, run by TCRdb on the 5' RACE reads, gives a single entry per CDR3 protein. The sample contains approximately 520,000 distinct CDR3 sequences, over 4% of which appear only once. Sequencing was done on a sample of blood, either unsorted or a sorted T cell fraction (not recorded which). The source of this sequence is a male donor with ankylosing spondylitis. This chain joins TRBV6-1 and TRBJ2-7; D is possibly TRBD2 (6 bases). The DNA of the CDR3 is TGTGCCAGCAGGAGACACGGACTAAACTACGAGCAGTACTTC. Translation: CASRRHGLNYEQYF.